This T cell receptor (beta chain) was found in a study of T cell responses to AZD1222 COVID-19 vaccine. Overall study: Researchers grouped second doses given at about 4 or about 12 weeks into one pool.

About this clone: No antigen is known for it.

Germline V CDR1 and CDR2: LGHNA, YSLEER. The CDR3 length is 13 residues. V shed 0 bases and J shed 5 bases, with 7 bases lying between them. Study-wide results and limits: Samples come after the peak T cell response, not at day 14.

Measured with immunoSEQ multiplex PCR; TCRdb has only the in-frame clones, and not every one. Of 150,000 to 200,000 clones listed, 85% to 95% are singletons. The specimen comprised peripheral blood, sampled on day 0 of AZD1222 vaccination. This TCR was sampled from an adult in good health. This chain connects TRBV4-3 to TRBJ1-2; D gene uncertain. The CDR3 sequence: CASSQDEGYGYTF. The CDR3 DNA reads TGCGCCAGCAGCCAAGATGAGGGATATGGCTACACCTTC.